In this sample, the clone carrying this T cell receptor beta chain turned up many times. The antigen is unknown. This specimen comes from a study of Graves' ophthalmopathy and Graves' hyperthyroidism. Notes on the study in general: Blood also harbored most expanded thyroid clonotypes above 0.001 frequency. A roughly 84% specificity and about 90% sensitivity were achieved by a 13-signature model that separated ophthalmopathy from stable hyperthyroidism.

CDR3 regions of TCR beta were amplified from RNA transcripts. HTBI-primed RT-PCR formed the first round, and a multiplex PCR formed the second. TCRdb re-called the multiplex PCR reads through MiXCR, storing one row per CDR3 protein. The sample includes 1 million to 1.3 million distinct CDR3 sequences, 36% of them seen just once. In this cohort, patients with other autoimmune diseases, uncontrolled infections, pregnancy or lactation were excluded. Clinical symptoms, serum thyroxine, TRAb, thyroid ultrasound and orbital computed tomography determined diagnosis. Sequenced material: peripheral blood or thyroid tissue (not recorded which). The receptor was derived from an adult man with Graves' hyperthyroidism.

The chain's CDR3 is CASSPEVSPLHF. In DNA form, the CDR3 reads TGTGCCAGCAGCCCGGAAGTATCACCCCTCCACTTT. The genes are TRBV9 and TRBJ1-6; D gene unclear. From germline, CDR1 is SGDLS and CDR2 YYNGEE. The V end was cut by 4 bases, the J end by 10 bases, with 9 bases between. CDR3 size: 12 residues.